The following is a T cell receptor (beta chain) sequence with its context. J lost 9 bases, V lost 6 bases, and 7 bases had no gene match. Germline values: CDR1 KGHSH, CDR2 LQKENI. This CDR3 comprises 14 residues. Per the study methods: Counts of nucleated cells, estimated from reference gene primer amplification, were obtained. Assay used: immunoSEQ multiplex PCR; TCRdb lists only in-frame clones, some missing. The V and J calls and clone size come from that table; D and trimming were worked out from the DNA. Among about 300,000 clones listed, 85% to 90% were seen once. The sample comes from a study of blood T cell repertoires in COVID-19.

The material sequenced was peripheral blood. The source of this sequence is a woman under 40 with COVID-19, enrolled during active disease. V and J are TRBV18 and TRBJ1-6, with 8 bases identical to TRBD1. The CDR3 sequence: CASSSGTGGSPLHF. CDR3 nucleotides: TGTGCCAGCTCGTCCGGGACAGGTGGTTCACCCCTCCACTTT.